Listed below are T cell receptor beta chains from one sample, sequenced in a study of vaccination and CD4 T cells after COVID-19. No antigens are known for them. Via MiXCR, TCRdb re-called the PCR reads, giving one row per CDR3 protein. This sample has approximately 10,000 distinct CDR3 sequences, with 30% to 35% found just once. Material for sequencing was CD4+ T cells from blood, cultured in vitro. The origin of the receptors is a human donor in good health. Each CDR3 is given with its conserved first and last residue. D genes are given only for firm matches. Only some rows state a clone size, as once, few, many or a class for expanded clones.

TRBV7-9,NA,TRBJ1-2,NA,15,TGCGCCAGCAGCCCTCCGGGGGCCTCTGGGCATGGCTACACCTTC,CASSPPGASGHGYTF
TRBV6-5,few,TRBJ1-1,NA,12,TGTGCCAGCAGTTTCTACCTTTCCCAAGCTTTCTTT,CASSFYLSQAFF
TRBV6-5,NA,TRBJ1-2,NA,13,TGTGCCAGCAGTTACACGAGGGACTATGGCTACACCTTC,CASSYTRDYGYTF
TRBV24-1,few,TRBJ2-7,NA,15,TGTGCCACCAGTGATTTAGGAGGGATTACCTACGAGCAGTACTTC,CATSDLGGITYEQYF
TRBV29-1,NA,TRBJ2-3,TRBD1,13,TGCAGCGTGACCGAAGACAGGGGGAATACGCAGTATTTT,CSVTEDRGNTQYF
TRBV19,NA,TRBJ2-7,NA,16,TGTGCCAGTAGCTACCGCGGAGGGAACAGCGCCTACGAGCAGTACTTC,CASSYRGGNSAYEQYF
TRBV6-1,few,TRBJ1-5,NA,11,TGTGCCAGCAGTAGCAATCAGCCCCAGCATTTT,CASSSNQPQHF
TRBV7-9,few,TRBJ2-3,TRBD2,16,TGTGCCAGCAGCTCCTGGACTAGCGCATACACAGATACGCAGTATTTT,CASSSWTSAYTDTQYF
TRBV19,NA,TRBJ2-5,NA,13,TGTGCCAGTAGCCCCGCGAGGGGGGGGACCCAGTACTTC,CASSPARGGTQYF
TRBV7-9,medium-sized,TRBJ1-5,NA,13,TGTGCCAGCAGCCGACAGAGCAATCAGCCCCAGCATTTT,CASSRQSNQPQHF
TRBV14,NA,TRBJ1-5,NA,13,TGTGCCAGCAGCCAAGTACGAGATCAGCCCCAGCATTTT,CASSQVRDQPQHF
TRBV29-1,NA,TRBJ2-5,TRBD2,14,TGCAGCGTTACCCTACTAGCGGGTAGAGAGACCCAGTACTTC,CSVTLLAGRETQYF
TRBV7-2,NA,TRBJ1-4,NA,14,TGTGCCAGCAGCACGACACTTGCTAATGAAAAACTGTTTTTT,CASSTTLANEKLFF
TRBV12-5,once,TRBJ2-7,TRBD2,12,TGTGCTAGTGCCGGGGCGGGGGGGCAGCAGTACTTC,CASAGAGGQQYF
TRBV27,NA,TRBJ1-2,NA,15,TGTGCCAGCAGTCCAGAGCGGGGTTGGAGCTATGGCTACACCTTC,CASSPERGWSYGYTF
TRBV7-2,few,TRBJ1-5,TRBD1,15,TGTGCCAGCAGCCGGGGACAGGGATGGGGACAGCCCCAGCATTTT,CASSRGQGWGQPQHF
TRBV7-9,NA,TRBJ2-2,NA,13,TGTGCCAGCAGCCCAACTAACACCGGGGAGCTGTTTTTT,CASSPTNTGELFF
TRBV2,NA,TRBJ2-1,NA,12,TGTGCCAGCAAGGTTCTAGACAATGAGCAGTTCTTC,CASKVLDNEQFF
TRBV6-1,NA,TRBJ2-7,TRBD2,15,TGTGCCAGCAGTGGCGGGAGCCCGGGAGTTGGCGAGCAGTACTTC,CASSGGSPGVGEQYF
TRBV6-1,NA,TRBJ1-3,NA,14,TGTGCCAGCAGTCTAAAGACAGGTCTGAACACCATATATTTT,CASSLKTGLNTIYF
TRBV14,few,TRBJ2-5,NA,14,TGTGCCAGCAGCCAAGGAACCTTAGGAGAGACCCAGTACTTC,CASSQGTLGETQYF
TRBV25-1,few,TRBJ1-6,NA,15,TGTGCCAGCAGTGATTTTGGACGGGATAATTCACCCCTCCACTTT,CASSDFGRDNSPLHF
TRBV2,NA,TRBJ2-5,NA,16,TGTGCCAGCAGTGGCTGGGGGTCCCCCAGTAGTGAGACCCAGTACTTC,CASSGWGSPSSETQYF
TRBV27,NA,TRBJ1-5,TRBD1,15,TGTGCCAGCAGTCGAGGACAGGGGATTAGTCAGCCCCAGCATTTT,CASSRGQGISQPQHF
TRBV5-1,NA,TRBJ2-5,NA,14,TGCGCCAGCAGCTTGAGCCTAGCTGGTGAGACCCAGTACTTC,CASSLSLAGETQYF
TRBV5-6,NA,TRBJ1-1,NA,15,TGTGCCAGCAGCTTGGCAAAAGGTGGGAACACTGAAGCTTTCTTT,CASSLAKGGNTEAFF
TRBV19,few,TRBJ2-7,NA,13,TGTGCCAGTGCTGAGGGGAGCTCCTACGAGCAGTACTTC,CASAEGSSYEQYF
TRBV20-1,NA,TRBJ2-3,TRBD2,15,TGCAGTGCTAAAGGGACTAGTGGGCCCTCAGATACGCAGTATTTT,CSAKGTSGPSDTQYF
TRBV27,few,TRBJ2-2,NA,15,TGTGCCAGCAGTTGGAGTCACCCGAACACCGGGGAGCTGTTTTTT,CASSWSHPNTGELFF
TRBV20-1,few,TRBJ1-6,NA,13,TGCAGTGCTAGTGAAGAGGGACATTCACCCCTCCACTTT,CSASEEGHSPLHF
TRBV6-1,few,TRBJ2-3,NA,15,TGTGCCAGCAGTGAGTCCAGGGGAAGCACAGATACGCAGTATTTT,CASSESRGSTDTQYF
TRBV27,NA,TRBJ2-7,NA,17,TGTGCCAGCAGTGGCGACAGAGGAGTATTTGCAACGAGGGGTACGGACTTC,CASSGDRGVFATRGTDF
TRBV6-1,few,TRBJ1-6,TRBD1,14,TGTGCCAGCAGTCAATGGACAGGAAATTCACCCCTCCACTTT,CASSQWTGNSPLHF
TRBV6-1,few,TRBJ2-1,NA,15,TGTGCCAGCAGTGAACTAGTGGGTGGCTACAATGAGCAGTTCTTC,CASSELVGGYNEQFF
TRBV11-2,NA,TRBJ2-7,NA,14,TGTGCCAGCAGCATCCTCGATCCTAGTGGTGAGCAGTACTTC,CASSILDPSGEQYF
TRBV29-1,NA,TRBJ1-2,NA,12,TGCAGCGTTGGGGTAGCTAACTATGGCTACACCTTC,CSVGVANYGYTF
TRBV19,few,TRBJ1-5,NA,14,TGTGCCAGTAGTATCAGTTATAGCAATCAGCCCCAGCATTTT,CASSISYSNQPQHF
TRBV9,NA,TRBJ2-5,TRBD1,14,TGTGCCAGCAGCACCCGACAGGGGAAAGAGACCCAGTACTTC,CASSTRQGKETQYF
TRBV6-5,few,TRBJ1-6,NA,17,TGTGCCAGCAGTTACTCGAGTGGTGGACATAGGGATTCACCCCTCCACTTT,CASSYSSGGHRDSPLHF
TRBV6-1,NA,TRBJ1-6,NA,13,TGTGCCAGCAGCACGGGACACCCCCTGCCCCTCCACTTT,CASSTGHPLPLHF
TRBV19,NA,TRBJ2-2,NA,14,TGTGCCAGTAGGGGGATTGGTTCAGCCGGGGAGCTGTTTTTT,CASRGIGSAGELFF
TRBV7-6,few,TRBJ2-1,TRBD2,17,TGTGCCAGCAGCTTACAATCCGACCAGCGGGGGACCAATGAGCAGTTCTTC,CASSLQSDQRGTNEQFF
TRBV10-3,few,TRBJ1-1,NA,13,TGTGCCACCGGACAGTCCTGGGACACTGAAGCTTTCTTT,CATGQSWDTEAFF
TRBV6-5,few,TRBJ1-1,NA,14,TGTGCCAGCAGTTCGCGGATGTTAAACACTGAAGCTTTCTTT,CASSSRMLNTEAFF
TRBV4-2,NA,TRBJ2-2,TRBD2,15,TGTGCCAGCAGCCGGACTAGCGGGGGCCTAGAGGAGCTGTTTTTT,CASSRTSGGLEELFF
TRBV5-1,NA,TRBJ2-5,TRBD1,15,TGCGCCAGCAGCTTGGGCTACGACAGGGGAGAGACCCAGTACTTC,CASSLGYDRGETQYF
TRBV6-5,NA,TRBJ1-2,NA,14,TGTGCCAGCAGTTCTACGACAGCTAACTATGGCTACACCTTC,CASSSTTANYGYTF
TRBV7-9,few,TRBJ1-1,NA,15,TGTGCCAGCAGCCTTGTTGGGGCCGCCAACACTGAAGCTTTCTTT,CASSLVGAANTEAFF
TRBV27,NA,TRBJ2-7,TRBD2,17,TGTGCCAGCAGTCCGGGGGGACTAGCGGTGACCAGGTACGAGCAGTACTTC,CASSPGGLAVTRYEQYF
TRBV20-1,NA,TRBJ1-5,NA,15,TGCAGTGCTAGAGTGGACAGCGGAATAAATCAGCCCCAGCATTTT,CSARVDSGINQPQHF
TRBV7-9,NA,TRBJ1-6,TRBD1,14,TGTGCCAGCAGTCCGGACAGGGGGTCTTCACCCCTCCACTTT,CASSPDRGSSPLHF
TRBV5-1,NA,TRBJ1-5,NA,13,TGCGCCAGCAGCTTGGGAGTAAATCAGCCCCAGCATTTT,CASSLGVNQPQHF
TRBV6-4,few,TRBJ2-6,NA,16,TGTGCCAGCAGTGACGGGGAGGTCTCCGGGGCCAACGTCCTGACTTTC,CASSDGEVSGANVLTF